The TCR beta chain described here comes from a study of beta chain features in type 1 diabetes. CDR1 and CDR2 (germline): SEHNR, FQNEAQ (reference sequence). The CDR3 extends over 16 amino acids. Unmatched junction bases numbered 9, after V lost 4 bases and J lost 0 bases. The whole isolated RNA underwent reverse transcription, so sequencing captured expressed TCRB transcripts. Reads from naive, central memory and regulatory T cell samples averaged around 3.5 million. This table comes from immunoSEQ multiplex PCR, and its TCRdb copy is limited to in-frame clones, with some not included. The sample has about 360,000 clones; 10% to 15% are singletons. In regard to this clone: Its antigen is unidentified.

General study points: TCRB repertoires of naive, central memory and Treg cells appeared more similar among patients than among healthy donors. Any HLA type influence on TCRB rearrangement was left unresolved here. Patients with type 1 diabetes showed fewer VDJ junction insertions and more deletions.

The chain links TRBV7-9 to TRBJ2-7; 7 positions agree with TRBD1. The specimen sequenced was naive CD4+ T cells from blood. The clonotype originates from a man aged 18 to 35 in good health. CDR3 in DNA: TGTGCCAGCAGCTCCGTGCGGACAGGTCTCTCCTACGAGCAGTACTTC. Its protein is CASSSVRTGLSYEQYF. Full variable domain (outside the CDR3, taken from reference TRBV7-9 and TRBJ2-7): DTGVSQNPRHKITKRGQNVTFRCDPISEHNRLYWYRQTLGQGPEFLTYFQNEAQLEKSRLLSDRFSAERPKGSFSTLEIQRTEQGDSAMYLCASSSVRTGLSYEQYFGPGTRLTVT.